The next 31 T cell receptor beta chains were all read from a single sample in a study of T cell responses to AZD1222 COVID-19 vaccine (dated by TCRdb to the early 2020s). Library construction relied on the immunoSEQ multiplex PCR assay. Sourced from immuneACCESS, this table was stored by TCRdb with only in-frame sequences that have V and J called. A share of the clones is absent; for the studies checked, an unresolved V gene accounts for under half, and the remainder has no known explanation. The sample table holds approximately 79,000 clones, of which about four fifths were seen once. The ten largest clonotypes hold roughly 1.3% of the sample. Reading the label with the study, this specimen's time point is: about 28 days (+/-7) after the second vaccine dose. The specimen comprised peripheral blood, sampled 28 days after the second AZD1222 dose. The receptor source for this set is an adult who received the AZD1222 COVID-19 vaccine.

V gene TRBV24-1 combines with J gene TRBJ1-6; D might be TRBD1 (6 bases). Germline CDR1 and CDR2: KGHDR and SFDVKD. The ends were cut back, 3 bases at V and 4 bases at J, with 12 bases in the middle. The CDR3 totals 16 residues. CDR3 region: CATSDLGTIYNSPLHF. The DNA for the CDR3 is TGTGCCACCAGTGATCTCGGGACAATTTATAATTCACCCCTCCACTTT.

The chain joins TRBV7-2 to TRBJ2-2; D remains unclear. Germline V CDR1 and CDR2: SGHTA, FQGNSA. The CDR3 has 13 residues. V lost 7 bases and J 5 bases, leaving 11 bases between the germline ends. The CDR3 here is CASTLRVTGELFF. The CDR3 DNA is TGTGCCAGCACTCTTAGGGTTACCGGGGAGCTGTTTTTT.

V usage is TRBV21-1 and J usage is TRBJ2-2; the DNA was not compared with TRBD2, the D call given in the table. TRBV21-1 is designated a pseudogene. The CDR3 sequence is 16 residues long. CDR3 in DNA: TGTGCCAGCAGCGTTCCTGGGACTAGCGGAACCGGGGAGCTGTTTTTT. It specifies CASSVPGTSGTGELFF.

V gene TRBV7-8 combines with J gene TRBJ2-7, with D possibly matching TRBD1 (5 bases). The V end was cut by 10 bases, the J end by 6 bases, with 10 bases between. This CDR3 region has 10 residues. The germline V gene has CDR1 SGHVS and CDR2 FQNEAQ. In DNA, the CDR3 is TGTGCCACCCAGGGTGGCGAGCAGTACTTC. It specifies CATQGGEQYF. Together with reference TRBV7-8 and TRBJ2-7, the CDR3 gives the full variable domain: GAGVSQSPRYKVAKRGQDVALRCDPISGHVSLFWYQQALGQGPEFLTYFQNEAQLDKSGLPSDRFFAERPEGSVSTLKIQRTQQEDSAVYLCATQGGEQYFGPGTRLTVT.

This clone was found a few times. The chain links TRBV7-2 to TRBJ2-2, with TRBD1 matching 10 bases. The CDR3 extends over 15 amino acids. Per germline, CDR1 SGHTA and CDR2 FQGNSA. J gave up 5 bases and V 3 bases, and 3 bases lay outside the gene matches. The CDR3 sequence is CASSLGQGWTGELFF. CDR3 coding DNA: TGTGCCAGCAGCTTGGGACAGGGGTGGACCGGGGAGCTGTTTTTT.

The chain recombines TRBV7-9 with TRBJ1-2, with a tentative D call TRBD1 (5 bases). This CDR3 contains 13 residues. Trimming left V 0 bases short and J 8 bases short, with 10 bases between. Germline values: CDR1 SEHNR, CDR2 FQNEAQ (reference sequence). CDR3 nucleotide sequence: TGTGCCAGCAGCTTAGCGCAAGGGGAAGGCTACACCTTC. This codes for CASSLAQGEGYTF.

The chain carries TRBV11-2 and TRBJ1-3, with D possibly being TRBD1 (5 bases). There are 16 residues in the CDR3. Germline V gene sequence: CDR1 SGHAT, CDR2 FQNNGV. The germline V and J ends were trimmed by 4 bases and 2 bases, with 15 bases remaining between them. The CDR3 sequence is CASSSLRGRAGNTIYF. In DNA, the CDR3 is TGTGCCAGCAGCTCCCTCCGGGGGAGGGCTGGAAACACCATATATTTT.

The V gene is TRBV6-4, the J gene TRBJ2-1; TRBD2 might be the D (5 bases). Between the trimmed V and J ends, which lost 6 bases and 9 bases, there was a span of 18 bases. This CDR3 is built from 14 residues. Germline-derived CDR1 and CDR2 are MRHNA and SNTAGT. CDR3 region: CASSPNPLAGEQFF. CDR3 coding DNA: TGTGCCAGCAGCCCGAACCCGTTGGCGGGTGAGCAGTTCTTC.

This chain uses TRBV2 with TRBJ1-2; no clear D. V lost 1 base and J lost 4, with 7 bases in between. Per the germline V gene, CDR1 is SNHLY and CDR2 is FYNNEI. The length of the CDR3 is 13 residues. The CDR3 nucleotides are TGTGCCAGCAGTGAAGATAGGATCTATGGCTACACCTTC. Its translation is CASSEDRIYGYTF.

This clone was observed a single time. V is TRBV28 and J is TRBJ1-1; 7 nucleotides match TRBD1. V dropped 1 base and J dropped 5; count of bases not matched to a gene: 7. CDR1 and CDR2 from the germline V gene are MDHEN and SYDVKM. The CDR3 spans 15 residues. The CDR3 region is CASSLYAGGQTEAFF. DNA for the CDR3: TGTGCCAGCAGTTTATACGCAGGGGGTCAAACTGAAGCTTTCTTT.

CDR3 in amino acids: CASSLLAPRDTSTDTQYF. The CDR3 DNA follows: TGTGCCAGCAGTTTATTAGCCCCCCGGGACACCAGCACAGATACGCAGTATTTT. V usage is TRBV27 and J usage is TRBJ2-3, with D perhaps matching TRBD1 (6 bases). The CDR3 totals 18 residues. The ends were cut back, 1 base at V and 0 bases at J, with 17 bases in the middle. Germline assignment: CDR1 MNHEY and CDR2 SMNVEV (reference sequence).

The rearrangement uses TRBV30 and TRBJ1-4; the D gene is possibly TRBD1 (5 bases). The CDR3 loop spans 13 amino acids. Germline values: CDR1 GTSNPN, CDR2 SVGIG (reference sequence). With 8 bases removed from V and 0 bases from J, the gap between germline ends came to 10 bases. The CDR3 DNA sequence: TGTGCCGGGGACGTTGCAACTAATGAAAAACTGTTTTTT. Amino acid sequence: CAGDVATNEKLFF.

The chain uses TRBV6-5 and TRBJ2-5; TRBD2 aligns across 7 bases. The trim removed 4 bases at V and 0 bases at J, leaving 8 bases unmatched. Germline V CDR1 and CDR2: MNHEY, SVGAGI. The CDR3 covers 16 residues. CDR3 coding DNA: TGTGCCAGCAGTTTCCGGGTAGCGGGTAACCAAGAGACCCAGTACTTC. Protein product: CASSFRVAGNQETQYF.

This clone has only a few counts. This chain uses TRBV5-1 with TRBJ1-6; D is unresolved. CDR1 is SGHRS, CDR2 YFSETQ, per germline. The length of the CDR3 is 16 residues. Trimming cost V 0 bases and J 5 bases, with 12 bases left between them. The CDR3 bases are TGCGCCAGCAGCTTGGCCGGAGGTTCGGATAATTCACCCCTCCACTTT. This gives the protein CASSLAGGSDNSPLHF.

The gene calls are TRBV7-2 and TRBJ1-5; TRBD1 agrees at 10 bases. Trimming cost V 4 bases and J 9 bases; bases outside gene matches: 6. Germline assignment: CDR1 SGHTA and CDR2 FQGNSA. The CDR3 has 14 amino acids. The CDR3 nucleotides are TGTGCCAGCAGCTCCGGACAGGGGGTCGGGCCCCAGCATTTT. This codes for CASSSGQGVGPQHF.

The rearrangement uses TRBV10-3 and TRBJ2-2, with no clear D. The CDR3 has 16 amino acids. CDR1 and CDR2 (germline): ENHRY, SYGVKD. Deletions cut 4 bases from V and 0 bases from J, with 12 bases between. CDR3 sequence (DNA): TGTGCCATCAGTGGGTACATTGACTCGAACACCGGGGAGCTGTTTTTT. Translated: CAISGYIDSNTGELFF.

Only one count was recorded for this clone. CDR3 in amino acids: CASSFIRALRSTEAFF. In nucleotides, the CDR3 is TGTGCCAGCAGTTTCATCCGGGCACTCAGGAGCACTGAAGCTTTCTTT. The J gene is TRBJ1-1, the V gene TRBV6-2 or TRBV6-3; the D is unclear. This CDR3 spans 16 amino acids. CDR1 MNHEY and CDR2 SVGEGT come from the germline V gene. V was shortened by 4 bases and J by 4 bases, with 19 bases between the two germline ends.

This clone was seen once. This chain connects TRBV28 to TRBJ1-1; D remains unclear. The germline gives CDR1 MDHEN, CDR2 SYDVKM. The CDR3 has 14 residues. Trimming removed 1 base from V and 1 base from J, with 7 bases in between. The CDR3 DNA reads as TGTGCCAGCAGTTTATTCACGGGGAACACTGAAGCTTTCTTT. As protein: CASSLFTGNTEAFF.

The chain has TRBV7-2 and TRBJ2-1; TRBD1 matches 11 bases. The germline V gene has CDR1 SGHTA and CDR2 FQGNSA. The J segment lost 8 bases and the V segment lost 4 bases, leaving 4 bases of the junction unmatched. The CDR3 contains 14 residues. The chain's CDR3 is CASSSRTGGDEQFF. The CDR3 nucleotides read TGTGCCAGCAGCTCTCGGACAGGGGGCGATGAGCAGTTCTTC.

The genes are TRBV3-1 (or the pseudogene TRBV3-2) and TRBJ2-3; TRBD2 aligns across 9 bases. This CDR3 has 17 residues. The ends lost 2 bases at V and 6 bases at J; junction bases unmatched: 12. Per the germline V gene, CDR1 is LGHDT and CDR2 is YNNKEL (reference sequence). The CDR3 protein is CASSQTNSGSGGDTQYF. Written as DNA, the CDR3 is TGTGCCAGCAGCCAAACTAATAGCGGGAGCGGGGGCGATACGCAGTATTTT.

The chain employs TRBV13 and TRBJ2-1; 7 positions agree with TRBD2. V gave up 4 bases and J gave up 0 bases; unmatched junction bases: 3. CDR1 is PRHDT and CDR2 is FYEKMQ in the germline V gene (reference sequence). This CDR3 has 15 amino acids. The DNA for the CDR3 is TGTGCCAGCAGCTCCCTAGCGGTCTCCTACAATGAGCAGTTCTTC. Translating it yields CASSSLAVSYNEQFF.

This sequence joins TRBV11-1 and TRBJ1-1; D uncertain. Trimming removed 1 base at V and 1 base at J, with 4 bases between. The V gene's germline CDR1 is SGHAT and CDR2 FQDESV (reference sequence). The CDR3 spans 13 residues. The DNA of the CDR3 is TGTGCCAGCAGCTTAGTAGGGAACACTGAAGCTTTCTTT. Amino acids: CASSLVGNTEAFF.

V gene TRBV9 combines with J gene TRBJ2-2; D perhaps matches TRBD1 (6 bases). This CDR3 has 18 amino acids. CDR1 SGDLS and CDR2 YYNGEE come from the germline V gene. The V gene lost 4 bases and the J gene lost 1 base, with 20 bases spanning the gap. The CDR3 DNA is TGTGCCAGCAGCAAATATACCACAGGGTTCGGGAACACCGGGGAGCTGTTTTTT. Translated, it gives CASSKYTTGFGNTGELFF.

This CDR3 is CASSPGQLYGYTF. CDR3 coding DNA: TGTGCCAGCAGTCCGGGACAGTTATATGGCTACACCTTC. The chain has TRBV27 and TRBJ1-2, with 7 bases matching TRBD1. Trimming at V came to 5 bases and at J to 5 bases, leaving 5 bases not matched to a gene. This CDR3 spans 13 amino acids. Germline loops: CDR1 MNHEY, CDR2 SMNVEV (reference sequence).

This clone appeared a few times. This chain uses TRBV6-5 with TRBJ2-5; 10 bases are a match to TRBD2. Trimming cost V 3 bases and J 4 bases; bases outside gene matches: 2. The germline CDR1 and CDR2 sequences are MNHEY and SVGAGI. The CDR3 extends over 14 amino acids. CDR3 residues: CASSYSGRSETQYF. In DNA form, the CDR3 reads TGTGCCAGCAGTTATAGCGGGAGGTCAGAGACCCAGTACTTC.

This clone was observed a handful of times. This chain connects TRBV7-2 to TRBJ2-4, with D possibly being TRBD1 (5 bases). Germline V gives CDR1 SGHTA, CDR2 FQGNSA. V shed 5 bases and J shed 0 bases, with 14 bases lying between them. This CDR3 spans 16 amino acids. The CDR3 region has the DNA TGTGCCAGCAGCCTGGGGCGCCCAGCAGCCAAAAACATTCAGTACTTC. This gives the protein CASSLGRPAAKNIQYF.

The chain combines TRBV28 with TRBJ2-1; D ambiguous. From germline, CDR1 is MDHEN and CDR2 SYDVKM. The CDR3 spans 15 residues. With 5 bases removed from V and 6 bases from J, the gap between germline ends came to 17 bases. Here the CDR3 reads CASSPLKGIPNEQFF. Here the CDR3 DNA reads TGTGCCAGCAGTCCACTCAAGGGAATCCCCAATGAGCAGTTCTTC.

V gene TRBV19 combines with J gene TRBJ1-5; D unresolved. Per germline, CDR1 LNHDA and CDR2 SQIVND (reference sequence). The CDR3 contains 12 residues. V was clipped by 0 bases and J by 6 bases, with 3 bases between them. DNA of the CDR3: TGTGCCAGTAGTATAGAGGGTCAGCCCCAGCATTTT. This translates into CASSIEGQPQHF. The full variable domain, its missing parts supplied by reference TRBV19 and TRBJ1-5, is DGGITQSPKYLFRKEGQNVTLSCEQNLNHDAMYWYRQDPGQGLRLIYYSQIVNDFQKGDIAEGYSVSREKKESFPLTVTSAQKNPTAFYLCASSIEGQPQHFGDGTRLSIL.

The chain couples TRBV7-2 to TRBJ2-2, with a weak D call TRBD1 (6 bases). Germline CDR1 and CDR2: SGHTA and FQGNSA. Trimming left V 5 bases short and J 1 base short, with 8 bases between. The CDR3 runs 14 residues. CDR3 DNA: TGTGCCAGCAGCCAACAGGGGAACACCGGGGAGCTGTTTTTT. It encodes CASSQQGNTGELFF. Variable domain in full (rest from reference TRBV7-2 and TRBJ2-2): GAGVSQSPSNKVTEKGKDVELRCDPISGHTALYWYRQSLGQGLEFLIYFQGNSAPDKSGLPSDRFSAERTGGSVSTLTIQRTQQEDSAVYLCASSQQGNTGELFFGEGSRLTVL.

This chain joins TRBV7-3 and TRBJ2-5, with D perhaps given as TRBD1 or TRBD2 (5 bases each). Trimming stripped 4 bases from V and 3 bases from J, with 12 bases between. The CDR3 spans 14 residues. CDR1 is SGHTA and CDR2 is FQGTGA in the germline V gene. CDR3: CASSSSGTKETQYF. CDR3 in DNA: TGTGCCAGCAGCTCCTCCGGGACGAAAGAGACCCAGTACTTC.

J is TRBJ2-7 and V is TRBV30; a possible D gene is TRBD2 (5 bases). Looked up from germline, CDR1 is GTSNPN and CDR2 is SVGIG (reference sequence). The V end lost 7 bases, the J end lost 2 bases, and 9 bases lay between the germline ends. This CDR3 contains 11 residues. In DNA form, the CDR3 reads TGTGCCTCACAGACTACCTACGAGCAGTACTTC. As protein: CASQTTYEQYF.